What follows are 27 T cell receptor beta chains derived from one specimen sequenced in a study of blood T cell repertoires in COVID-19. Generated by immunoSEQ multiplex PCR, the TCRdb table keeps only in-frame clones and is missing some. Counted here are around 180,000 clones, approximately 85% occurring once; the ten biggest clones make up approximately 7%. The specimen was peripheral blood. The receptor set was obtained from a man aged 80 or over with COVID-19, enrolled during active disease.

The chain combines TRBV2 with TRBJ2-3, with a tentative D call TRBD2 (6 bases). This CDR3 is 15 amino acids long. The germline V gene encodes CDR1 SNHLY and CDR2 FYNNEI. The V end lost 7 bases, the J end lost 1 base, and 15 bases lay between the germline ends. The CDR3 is CASKRLGGGTDTQYF. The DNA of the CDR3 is TGTGCCAGCAAAAGATTGGGAGGTGGCACAGATACGCAGTATTTT.

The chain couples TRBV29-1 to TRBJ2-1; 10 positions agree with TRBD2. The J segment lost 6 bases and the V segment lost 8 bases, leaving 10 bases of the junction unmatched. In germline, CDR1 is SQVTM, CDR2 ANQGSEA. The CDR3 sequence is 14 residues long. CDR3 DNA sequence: TGCAGCTCGAGCGGGGGGGGGAGACCCAATGAGCAGTTCTTC. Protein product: CSSSGGGRPNEQFF.

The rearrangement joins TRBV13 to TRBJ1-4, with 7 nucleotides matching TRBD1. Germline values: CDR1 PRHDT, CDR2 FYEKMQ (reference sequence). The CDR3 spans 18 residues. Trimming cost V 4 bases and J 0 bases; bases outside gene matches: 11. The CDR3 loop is CASSSGNRQGPTNEKLFF. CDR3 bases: TGTGCCAGCAGCTCGGGGAATCGACAGGGCCCAACTAATGAAAAACTGTTTTTT. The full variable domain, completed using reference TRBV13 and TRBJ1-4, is AAGVIQSPRHLIKEKRETATLKCYPIPRHDTVYWYQQGPGQDPQFLISFYEKMQSDKGSIPDRFSAQQFSDYHSELNMSSLELGDSALYFCASSSGNRQGPTNEKLFFGSGTQLSVL.

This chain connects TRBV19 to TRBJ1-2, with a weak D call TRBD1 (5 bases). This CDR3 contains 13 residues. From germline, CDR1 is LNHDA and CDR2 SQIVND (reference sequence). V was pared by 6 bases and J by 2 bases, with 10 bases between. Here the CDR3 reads CASRRQLNYGYTF. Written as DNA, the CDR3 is TGTGCCAGTAGACGACAGTTAAACTATGGCTACACCTTC.

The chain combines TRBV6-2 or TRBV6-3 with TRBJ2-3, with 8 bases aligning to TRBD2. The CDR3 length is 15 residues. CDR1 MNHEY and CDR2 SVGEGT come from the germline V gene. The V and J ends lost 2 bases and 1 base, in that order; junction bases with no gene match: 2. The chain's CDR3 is CASSYPAGGTDTQYF. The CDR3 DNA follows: TGTGCCAGCAGTTACCCAGCGGGAGGCACAGATACGCAGTATTTT.

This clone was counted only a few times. In nucleotides, the CDR3 is TGTGCCAGCAGCCCTAGAGGGTGGTCTGTCTATGGCTACACCTTC. Its translation is CASSPRGWSVYGYTF. The gene calls are TRBV7-9 and TRBJ1-2; no clear D. The V end lost 5 bases, the J end lost 4 bases, and 17 bases lay between the germline ends. There are 15 residues in the CDR3. Looked up from germline, CDR1 is SEHNR and CDR2 is FQNEAQ (reference sequence).

The CDR3 here is CATSDRGGNQPQHF. Written as DNA, the CDR3 is TGTGCCACTTCGGACAGGGGTGGCAATCAGCCCCAGCATTTT. The V gene is TRBV28, the J gene TRBJ1-5; 9 bases fit TRBD1. J was trimmed by 2 bases and V by 10 bases; bases with no gene match: 6. Germline assignment: CDR1 MDHEN and CDR2 SYDVKM. The CDR3 is 14 amino acids.

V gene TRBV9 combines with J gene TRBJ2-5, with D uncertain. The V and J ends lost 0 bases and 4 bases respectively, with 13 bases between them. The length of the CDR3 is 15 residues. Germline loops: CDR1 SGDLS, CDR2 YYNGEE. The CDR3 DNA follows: TGTGCCAGCAGCGTAGGACTCGCCCAAGGAGAGACCCAGTACTTC. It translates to CASSVGLAQGETQYF.

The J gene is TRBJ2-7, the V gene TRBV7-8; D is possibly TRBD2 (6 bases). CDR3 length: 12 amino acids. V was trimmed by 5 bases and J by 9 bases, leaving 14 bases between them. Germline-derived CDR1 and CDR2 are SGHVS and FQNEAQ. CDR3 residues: CASSPGLNWQYF. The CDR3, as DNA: TGTGCCAGCAGCCCAGGACTAAACTGGCAGTACTTC.

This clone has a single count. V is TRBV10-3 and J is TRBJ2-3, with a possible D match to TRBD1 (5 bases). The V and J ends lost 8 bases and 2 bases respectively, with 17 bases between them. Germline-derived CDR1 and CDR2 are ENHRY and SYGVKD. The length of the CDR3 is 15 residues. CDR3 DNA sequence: TGTGCCATCGGAGAAGGCCAGGGATACACAGATACGCAGTATTTT. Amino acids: CAIGEGQGYTDTQYF.

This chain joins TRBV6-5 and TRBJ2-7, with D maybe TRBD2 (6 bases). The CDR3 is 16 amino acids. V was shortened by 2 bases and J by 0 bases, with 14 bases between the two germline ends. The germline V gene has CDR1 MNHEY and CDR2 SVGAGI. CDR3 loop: CASSYRGTDLSYEQYF. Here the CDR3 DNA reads TGTGCCAGCAGTTACCGGGGGACCGATCTCTCCTACGAGCAGTACTTC.

CDR3 sequence: CASSYSTGGGETQYF. CDR3 sequence (DNA): TGTGCCAGCAGTTACTCGACGGGGGGCGGTGAGACCCAGTACTTC. The chain recombines TRBV6-5 with TRBJ2-5, with D possibly being TRBD2 (7 bases). Germline V gene data show CDR1 as MNHEY and CDR2 as SVGAGI. This CDR3 is 15 amino acids long. V was pared by 0 bases and J by 5 bases, with 13 bases between.

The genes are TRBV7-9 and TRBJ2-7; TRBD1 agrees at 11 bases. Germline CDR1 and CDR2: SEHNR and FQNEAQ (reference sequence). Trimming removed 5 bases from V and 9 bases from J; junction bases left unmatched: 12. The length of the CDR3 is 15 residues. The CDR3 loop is CASSPWDRGSIGQYF. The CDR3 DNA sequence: TGTGCCAGCAGCCCATGGGACAGGGGGTCTATCGGGCAGTACTTC.

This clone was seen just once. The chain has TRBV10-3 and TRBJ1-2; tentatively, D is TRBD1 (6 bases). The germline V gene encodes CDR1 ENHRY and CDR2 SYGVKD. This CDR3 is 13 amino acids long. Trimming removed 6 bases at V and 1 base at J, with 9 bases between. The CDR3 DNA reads TGTGCCATCAGAATGGACAGTAACTATGGCTACACCTTC. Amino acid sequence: CAIRMDSNYGYTF.

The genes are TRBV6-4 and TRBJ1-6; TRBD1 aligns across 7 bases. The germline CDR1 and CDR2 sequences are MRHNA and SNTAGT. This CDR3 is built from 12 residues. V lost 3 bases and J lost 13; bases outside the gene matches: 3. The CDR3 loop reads CASSDSRGPLHF. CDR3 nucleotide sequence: TGTGCCAGCAGTGATTCCAGGGGGCCCCTCCACTTT.

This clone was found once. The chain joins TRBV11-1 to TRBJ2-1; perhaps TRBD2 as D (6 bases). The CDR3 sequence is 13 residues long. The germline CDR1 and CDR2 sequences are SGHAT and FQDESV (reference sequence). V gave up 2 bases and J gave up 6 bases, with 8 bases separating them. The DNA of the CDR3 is TGTGCCAGCAGCTTAAGGAGGGGCAATGAGCAGTTCTTC. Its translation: CASSLRRGNEQFF.

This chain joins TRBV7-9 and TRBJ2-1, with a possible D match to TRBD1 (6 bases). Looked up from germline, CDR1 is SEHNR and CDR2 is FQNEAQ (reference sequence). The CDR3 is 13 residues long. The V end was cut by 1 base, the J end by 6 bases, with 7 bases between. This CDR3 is CASSLGTVNEQFF. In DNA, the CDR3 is TGTGCCAGCAGCTTAGGGACAGTCAATGAGCAGTTCTTC.

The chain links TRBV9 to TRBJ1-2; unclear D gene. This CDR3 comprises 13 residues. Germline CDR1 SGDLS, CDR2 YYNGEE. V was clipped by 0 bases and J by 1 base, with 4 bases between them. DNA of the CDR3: TGTGCCAGCAGCGTAGATTATAACTATGGCTACACCTTC. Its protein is CASSVDYNYGYTF.

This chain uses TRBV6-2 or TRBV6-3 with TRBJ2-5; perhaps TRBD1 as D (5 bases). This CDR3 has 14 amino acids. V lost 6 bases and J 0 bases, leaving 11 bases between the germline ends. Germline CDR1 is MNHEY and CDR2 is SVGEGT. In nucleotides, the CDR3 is TGTGCCAGCAGCTCCCCCAGGGACCAAGAGACCCAGTACTTC. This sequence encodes CASSSPRDQETQYF.

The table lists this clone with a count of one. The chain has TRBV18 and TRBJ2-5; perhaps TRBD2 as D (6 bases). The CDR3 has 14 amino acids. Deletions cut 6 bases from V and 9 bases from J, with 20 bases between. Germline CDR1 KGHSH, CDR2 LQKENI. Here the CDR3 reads CASSEGDRDVAQYF. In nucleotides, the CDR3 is TGTGCCAGCTCGGAGGGCGACCGGGACGTAGCCCAGTACTTC.

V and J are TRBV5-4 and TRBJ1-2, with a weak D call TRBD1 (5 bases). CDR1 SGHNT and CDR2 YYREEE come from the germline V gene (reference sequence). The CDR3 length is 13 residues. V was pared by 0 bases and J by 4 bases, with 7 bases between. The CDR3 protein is CASSLEGAYGYTF. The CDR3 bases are TGTGCCAGCAGCTTGGAAGGGGCCTATGGCTACACCTTC.

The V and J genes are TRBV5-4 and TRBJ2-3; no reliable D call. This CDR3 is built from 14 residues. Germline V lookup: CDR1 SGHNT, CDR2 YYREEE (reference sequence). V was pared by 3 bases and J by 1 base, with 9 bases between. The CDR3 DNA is TGTGCCAGCAGCTCTACCCGGGGCACAGATACGCAGTATTTT. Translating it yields CASSSTRGTDTQYF.

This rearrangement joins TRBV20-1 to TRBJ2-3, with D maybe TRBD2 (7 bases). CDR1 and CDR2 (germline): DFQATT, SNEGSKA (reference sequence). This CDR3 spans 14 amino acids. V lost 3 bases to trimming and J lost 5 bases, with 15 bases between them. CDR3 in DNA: TGCAGTGCTAGTCCCATGGGGGGGCTAGATACGCAGTATTTT. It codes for CSASPMGGLDTQYF.

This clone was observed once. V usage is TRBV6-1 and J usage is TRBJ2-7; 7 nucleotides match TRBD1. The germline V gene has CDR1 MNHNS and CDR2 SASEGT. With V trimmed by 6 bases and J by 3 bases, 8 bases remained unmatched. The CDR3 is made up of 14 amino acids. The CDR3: CASSQKDRSYEQYF. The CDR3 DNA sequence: TGTGCCAGCAGCCAGAAGGACAGGAGCTACGAGCAGTACTTC.

CDR3 region: CASSDSGGAGELFF. The CDR3 DNA follows: TGTGCCAGCAGCGACAGCGGGGGGGCCGGGGAGCTGTTTTTT. The chain carries TRBV11-3 and TRBJ2-2; 10 nucleotides agree with TRBD2. Germline V gene data show CDR1 as SGHNT and CDR2 as YENEEA. The CDR3 covers 14 residues. Germline trimming cut 5 bases from V and 6 bases from J; bases unmatched to any gene: 3.

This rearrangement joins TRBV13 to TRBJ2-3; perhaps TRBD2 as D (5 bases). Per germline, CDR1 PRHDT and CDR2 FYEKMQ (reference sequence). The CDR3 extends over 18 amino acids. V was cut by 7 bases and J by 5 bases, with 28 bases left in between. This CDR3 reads CASKTLSLASSGGDTQYF. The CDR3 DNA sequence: TGTGCCAGCAAAACGCTTAGTTTGGCTTCATCTGGAGGAGATACGCAGTATTTT.

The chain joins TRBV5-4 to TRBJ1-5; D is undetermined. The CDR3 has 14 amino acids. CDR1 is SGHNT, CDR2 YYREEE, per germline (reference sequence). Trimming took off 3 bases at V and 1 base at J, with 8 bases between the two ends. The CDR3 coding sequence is TGTGCCAGCAGCTCCCCCGGGAGCAATCAGCCCCAGCATTTT. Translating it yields CASSSPGSNQPQHF.